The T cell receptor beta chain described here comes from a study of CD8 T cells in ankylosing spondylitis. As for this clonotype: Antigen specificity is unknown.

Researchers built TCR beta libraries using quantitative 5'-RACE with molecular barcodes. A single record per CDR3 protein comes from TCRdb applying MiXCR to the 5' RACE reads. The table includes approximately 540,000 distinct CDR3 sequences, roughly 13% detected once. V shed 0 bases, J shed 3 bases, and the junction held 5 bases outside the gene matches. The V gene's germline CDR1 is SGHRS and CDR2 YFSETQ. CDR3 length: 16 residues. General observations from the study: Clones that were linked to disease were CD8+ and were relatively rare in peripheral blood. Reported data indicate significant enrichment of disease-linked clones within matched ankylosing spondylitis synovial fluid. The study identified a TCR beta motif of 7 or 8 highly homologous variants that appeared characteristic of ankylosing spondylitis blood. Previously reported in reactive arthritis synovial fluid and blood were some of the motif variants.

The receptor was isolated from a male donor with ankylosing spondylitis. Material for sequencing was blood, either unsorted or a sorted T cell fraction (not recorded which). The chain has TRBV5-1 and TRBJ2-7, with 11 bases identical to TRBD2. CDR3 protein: CASSLVETSGIYEQYF. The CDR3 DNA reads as TGCGCCAGCAGCTTGGTTGAGACTAGCGGGATCTACGAGCAGTACTTC.